These T cell receptor beta chains were read from a single sample in a study of blood T cell repertoires in COVID-19. Here immunoSEQ multiplex PCR was the method, and the copy in TCRdb shows in-frame clones only, minus some. The sample yields about 300,000 clones, over 70% seen once. Sequencing used peripheral blood. These receptors all come from a woman in her 40s who had recovered from COVID-19. Each CDR3 is given with its conserved first and last residue. The order of the fields is V gene, D gene, J gene, CDR3 DNA, CDR3 protein. D genes are given only for firm matches.

TRBV7-2	TRBD2	TRBJ2-2	TGTGCCAGCAGCTCCCGGGGGGGCCAGAACACCGGGGAGCTGTTTTTT	CASSSRGGQNTGELFF
TRBV6-5	NA	TRBJ1-1	TGTGCCAGCAGCTCCGACATAGAGAACACTGAAGCTTTCTTT	CASSSDIENTEAFF
TRBV4-3	NA	TRBJ1-6	TGCGCCAGCAGCCAAGCCTCTCATTTTGGGGGGGCAAATTCACCCCTCCACTTT	CASSQASHFGGANSPLHF
TRBV30	NA	TRBJ1-6	TGTGCCTGGACGAATACGCCAGGGCCTTCACCCCTCCACTTT	CAWTNTPGPSPLHF
TRBV9	NA	TRBJ1-1	TGTGCCAGCAGCGTTGAGGGGGACACTGAAGCTTTCTTT	CASSVEGDTEAFF
TRBV15	NA	TRBJ2-6	TGTGCCACCAGCAGAGCCGGGGCTGGGGCCAACGTCCTGACTTTC	CATSRAGAGANVLTF
TRBV29-1	TRBD2	TRBJ2-5	TGCAGCGTGGGACTAGCGGGGGTAGAGACCCAGTACTTC	CSVGLAGVETQYF
TRBV27	NA	TRBJ1-1	TGTGCCAGCAGTTTACGGGGGATAAACACTGAAGCTTTCTTT	CASSLRGINTEAFF
TRBV6-5	TRBD1	TRBJ2-5	TGTGCCAGCAGCGGGACAGACCAAGAGACCCAGTACTTC	CASSGTDQETQYF
TRBV18	NA	TRBJ1-5	TGTGCCAGCTCACCTGGCAATAGCAATCAGCCCCAGCATTTT	CASSPGNSNQPQHF
TRBV27	TRBD1	TRBJ1-1	TGTGCCACCGCCGGGACAGGGGGTATACGCACTGAAGCTTTCTTT	CATAGTGGIRTEAFF
TRBV10-3	TRBD1	TRBJ2-3	TGTGCCATCAGTGACCTGACAGGGCAAAACACAGATACGCAGTATTTT	CAISDLTGQNTDTQYF
TRBV4-2	NA	TRBJ2-7	TGTGCCAGCAGCCAAGATGGTAATAGCGGCTCCTACGAGCAGTACTTC	CASSQDGNSGSYEQYF
TRBV20-1	NA	TRBJ1-1	TGCAGTGCTAGATACGGCAGGAAAGCTTTCTTT	CSARYGRKAFF
TRBV11-1	NA	TRBJ1-6	TGTGCCAGCAGCTCCCGCTCCAGGTCACCCCTCCACTTT	CASSSRSRSPLHF